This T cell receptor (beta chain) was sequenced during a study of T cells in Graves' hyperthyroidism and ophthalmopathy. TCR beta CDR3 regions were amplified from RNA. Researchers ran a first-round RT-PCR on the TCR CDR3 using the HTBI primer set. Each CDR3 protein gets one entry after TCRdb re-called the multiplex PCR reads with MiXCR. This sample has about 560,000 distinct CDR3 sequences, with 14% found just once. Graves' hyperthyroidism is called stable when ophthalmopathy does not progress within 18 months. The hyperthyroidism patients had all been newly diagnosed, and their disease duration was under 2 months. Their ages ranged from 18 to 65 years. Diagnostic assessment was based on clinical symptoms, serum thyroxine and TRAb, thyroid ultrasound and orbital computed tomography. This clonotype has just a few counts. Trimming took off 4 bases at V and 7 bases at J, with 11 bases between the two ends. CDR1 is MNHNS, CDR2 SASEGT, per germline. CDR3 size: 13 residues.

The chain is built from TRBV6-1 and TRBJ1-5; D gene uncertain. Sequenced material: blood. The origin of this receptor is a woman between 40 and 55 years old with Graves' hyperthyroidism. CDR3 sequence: CASSAHWEQPQHF. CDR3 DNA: TGTGCCAGCAGTGCCCATTGGGAACAGCCCCAGCATTTT.